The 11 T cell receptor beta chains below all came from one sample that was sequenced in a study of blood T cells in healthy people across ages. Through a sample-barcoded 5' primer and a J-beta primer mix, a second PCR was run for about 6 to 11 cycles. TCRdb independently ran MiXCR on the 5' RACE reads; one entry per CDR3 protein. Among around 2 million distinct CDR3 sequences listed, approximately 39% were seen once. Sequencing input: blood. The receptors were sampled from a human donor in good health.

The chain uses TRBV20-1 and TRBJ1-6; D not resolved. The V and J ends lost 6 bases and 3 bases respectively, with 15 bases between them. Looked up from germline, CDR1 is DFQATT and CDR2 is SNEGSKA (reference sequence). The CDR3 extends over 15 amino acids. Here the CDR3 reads CSASRLSSYNSPLHF. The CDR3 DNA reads TGCAGTGCGAGCCGTCTTAGCAGCTATAATTCACCCCTCCACTTT.

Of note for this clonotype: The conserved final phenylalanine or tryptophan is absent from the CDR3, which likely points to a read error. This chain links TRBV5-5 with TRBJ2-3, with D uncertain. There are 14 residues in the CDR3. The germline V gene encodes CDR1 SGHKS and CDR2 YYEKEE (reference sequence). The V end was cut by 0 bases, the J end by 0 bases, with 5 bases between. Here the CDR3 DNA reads TGTGCCAGCAGCTTGGACACAAGCACAGATACGCAGTATTTG. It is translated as CASSLDTSTDTQYL.

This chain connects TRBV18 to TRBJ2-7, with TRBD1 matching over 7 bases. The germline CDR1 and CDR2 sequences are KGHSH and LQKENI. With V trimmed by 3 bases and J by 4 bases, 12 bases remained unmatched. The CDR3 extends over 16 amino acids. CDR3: CASSPPGQRAIYEQYF. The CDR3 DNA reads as TGTGCCAGCTCACCGCCGGGACAGAGGGCGATTTACGAGCAGTACTTC.

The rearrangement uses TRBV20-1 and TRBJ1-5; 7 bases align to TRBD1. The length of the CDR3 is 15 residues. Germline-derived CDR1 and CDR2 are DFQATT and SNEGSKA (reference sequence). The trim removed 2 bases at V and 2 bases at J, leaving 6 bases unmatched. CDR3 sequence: CSARRQGGRNQPQHF. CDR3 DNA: TGCAGTGCTAGAAGACAGGGCGGACGCAATCAGCCCCAGCATTTT.

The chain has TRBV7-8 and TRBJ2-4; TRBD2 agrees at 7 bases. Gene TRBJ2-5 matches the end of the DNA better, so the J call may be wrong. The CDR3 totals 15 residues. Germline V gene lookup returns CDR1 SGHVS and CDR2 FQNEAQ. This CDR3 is CASSPRGSVQETQYF. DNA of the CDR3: TGTGCCAGCAGTCCCCGCGGGAGCGTCCAAGAGACCCAGTACTTC.

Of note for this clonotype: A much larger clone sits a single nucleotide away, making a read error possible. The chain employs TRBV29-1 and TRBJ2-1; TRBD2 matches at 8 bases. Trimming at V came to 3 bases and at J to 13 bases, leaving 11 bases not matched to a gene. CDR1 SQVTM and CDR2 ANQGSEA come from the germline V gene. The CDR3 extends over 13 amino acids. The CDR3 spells CSVDIAGRETQFF. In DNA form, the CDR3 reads TGCAGCGTTGATATAGCGGGGAGGGAGACCCAGTTCTTC.

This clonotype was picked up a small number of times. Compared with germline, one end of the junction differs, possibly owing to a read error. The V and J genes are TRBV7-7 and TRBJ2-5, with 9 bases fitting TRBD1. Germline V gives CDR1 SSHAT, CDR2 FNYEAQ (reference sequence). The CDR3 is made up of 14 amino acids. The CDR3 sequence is CASSPGTGWKTQYF. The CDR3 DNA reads TGTGCTAGCAGCCCCGGGACAGGGTGGAAGACCCAGTACTTC.

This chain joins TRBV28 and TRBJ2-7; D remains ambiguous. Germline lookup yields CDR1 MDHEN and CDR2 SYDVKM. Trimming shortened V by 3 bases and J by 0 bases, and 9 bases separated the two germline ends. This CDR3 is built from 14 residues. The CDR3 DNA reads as TGTGCCAGCAGTTTCCATGGCAGCTCCTACGAGCAGTACTTC. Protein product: CASSFHGSSYEQYF.

The CDR3 loop reads CASRGQGSTEAFF. CDR3 bases: TGTGCCAGCAGAGGACAGGGCAGTACTGAAGCTTTCTTT. The chain employs TRBV28 and TRBJ1-1; 8 bases agree with TRBD1. The ends lost 6 bases at V and 5 bases at J; junction bases unmatched: 5. The CDR3 loop spans 13 amino acids. Per the germline V gene, CDR1 is MDHEN and CDR2 is SYDVKM.

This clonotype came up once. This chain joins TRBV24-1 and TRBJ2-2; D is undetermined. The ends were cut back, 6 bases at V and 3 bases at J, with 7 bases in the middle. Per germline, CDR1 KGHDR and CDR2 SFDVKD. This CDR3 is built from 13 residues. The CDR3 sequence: CATSTLYTGELFF. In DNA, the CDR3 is TGTGCCACCAGTACCCTATACACCGGGGAGCTGTTTTTT.

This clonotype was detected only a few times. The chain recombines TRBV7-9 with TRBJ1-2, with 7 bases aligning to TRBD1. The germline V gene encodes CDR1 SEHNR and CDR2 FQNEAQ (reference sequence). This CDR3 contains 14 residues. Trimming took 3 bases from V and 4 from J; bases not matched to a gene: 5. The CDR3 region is CASSFQGQPYGYTF. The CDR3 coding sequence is TGTGCCAGCAGCTTTCAGGGACAGCCCTATGGCTACACCTTC.